The T cell receptor beta chain under discussion was sequenced for a study of blood T cell repertoires in COVID-19. Background on the study: Sample material is recorded as cDNA or gDNA derived from T cells, B-cell-depleted T cells, or PBMCs.

During active infection, Seattle patients enrolled and were then monitored through disease. In the authors' workflow: Reference gene primers were amplified, and this amplification served to estimate nucleated cell counts. Sequencing was performed with immunoSEQ multiplex PCR; in TCRdb, only in-frame clones are kept and a portion is missing. V, J and clone size derive from that table, while D and trimming were established from the DNA sequence. The data contain about 390,000 clones, about 87% of them singletons. Trimming at V came to 5 bases and at J to 0 bases, leaving 8 bases not matched to a gene. The germline V gene encodes CDR1 SGHTA and CDR2 FQGNSA. The CDR3 consists of 17 residues.

The rearrangement joins TRBV7-2 to TRBJ2-7; 12 bases match TRBD2. The sequenced material came from peripheral blood. This receptor was taken from an older woman with COVID-19, enrolled during active disease. Written as DNA, the CDR3 is TGTGCCAGCAGCGAGGGGACTAGCGGGTATAGCTCCTACGAGCAGTACTTC. Protein: CASSEGTSGYSSYEQYF. Complete variable domain (other parts from reference TRBV7-2 and TRBJ2-7): GAGVSQSPSNKVTEKGKDVELRCDPISGHTALYWYRQSLGQGLEFLIYFQGNSAPDKSGLPSDRFSAERTGGSVSTLTIQRTQQEDSAVYLCASSEGTSGYSSYEQYFGPGTRLTVT.